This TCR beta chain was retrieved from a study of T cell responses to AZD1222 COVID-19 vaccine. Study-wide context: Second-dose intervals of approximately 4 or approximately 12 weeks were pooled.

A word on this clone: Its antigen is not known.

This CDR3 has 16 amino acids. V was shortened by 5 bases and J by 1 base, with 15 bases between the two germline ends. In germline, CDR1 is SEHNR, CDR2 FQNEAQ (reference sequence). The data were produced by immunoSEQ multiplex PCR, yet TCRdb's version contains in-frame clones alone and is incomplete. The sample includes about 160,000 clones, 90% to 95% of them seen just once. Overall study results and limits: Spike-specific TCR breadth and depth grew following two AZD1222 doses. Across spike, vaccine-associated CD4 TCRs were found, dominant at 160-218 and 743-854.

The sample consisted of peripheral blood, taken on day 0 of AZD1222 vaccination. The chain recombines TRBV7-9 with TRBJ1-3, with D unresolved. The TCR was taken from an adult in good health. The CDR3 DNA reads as TGTGCCAGCAGCGCGGACCTTCGGAGGTCTGGAAACACCATATATTTT. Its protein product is CASSADLRRSGNTIYF.